This TCR beta chain was observed in a study of T cell responses to AZD1222 COVID-19 vaccine. V shed 4 bases and J shed 1 base, with 10 bases lying between them. Per germline, CDR1 SGHRS and CDR2 YFSETQ. The CDR3 totals 14 residues. This clone was observed a single time. Here immunoSEQ multiplex PCR was the method, and the copy in TCRdb shows in-frame clones only, minus some. There are around 100,000 clones in the sample; 85% occur only once, and roughly 4.7% lies in the top ten. The J gene is TRBJ2-3, the V gene TRBV5-1, with D uncertain. The source is an adult who received the AZD1222 COVID-19 vaccine. The sequencing here drew on peripheral blood, taken 28 days after the second AZD1222 dose. The CDR3 loop is CASSPLPGTDTQYF. The CDR3 DNA reads TGCGCCAGCAGCCCTCTACCCGGCACAGATACGCAGTATTTT.